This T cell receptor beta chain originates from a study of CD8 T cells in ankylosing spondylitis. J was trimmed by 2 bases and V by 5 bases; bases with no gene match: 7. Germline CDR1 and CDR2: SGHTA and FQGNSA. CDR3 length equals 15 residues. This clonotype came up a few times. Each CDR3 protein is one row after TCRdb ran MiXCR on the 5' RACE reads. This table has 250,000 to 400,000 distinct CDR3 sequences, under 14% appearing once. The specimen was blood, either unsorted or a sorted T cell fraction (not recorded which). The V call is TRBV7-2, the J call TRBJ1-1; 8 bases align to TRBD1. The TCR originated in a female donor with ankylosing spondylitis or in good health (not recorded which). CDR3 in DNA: TGTGCCAGCAGCCCCTGGACAGGGCACAACACTGAAGCTTTCTTT. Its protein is CASSPWTGHNTEAFF.